This T cell receptor (beta chain) was obtained from a study of early T cells in non-severe SARS-CoV-2 infection. This clonotype has a handful of counts. Its antigen is as yet unknown. The study's findings and limits: The VDJdb matching leaned toward anti-spike CD8 responses and overlooked private and CD4 specificities.

The CDR3 is 13 amino acids. Germline-derived CDR1 and CDR2 are MNHEY and SVGEGT. V lost 8 bases and J lost 7, with 15 bases in between. TCRdb independently ran MiXCR on the 5' RACE reads; one entry per CDR3 protein. Of about 39,000 distinct CDR3 sequences in the sample, roughly 7% were seen once. The sequence was obtained from an adult who was a healthcare worker with PCR-confirmed SARS-CoV-2 infection or an uninfected control (not recorded which). Specimen: whole blood. This chain joins TRBV6-2 or TRBV6-3 and TRBJ1-5, with TRBD1 as a possible D gene (5 bases). In DNA, the CDR3 is TGTGCCAGCGGTCCTTGGGGCTGGCAGCCCCAGCATTTT. It specifies CASGPWGWQPQHF.